The 15 T cell receptor beta chains below were found in one sample sequenced in a study of CD8 T cells in ankylosing spondylitis. General study results and limits: Within ankylosing spondylitis blood, a TCR beta motif made up of roughly eight highly homologous variants appeared to be characteristic.

TCRdb re-called the 5' RACE reads with MiXCR, one entry per CDR3 protein. The table lists fewer than 750,000 distinct CDR3 sequences, around 17% of them singletons. Which antigens these TCRs recognize remains unknown. Sequencing was carried out using blood, either unsorted or a sorted T cell fraction (not recorded which). These receptors originate from a male donor with ankylosing spondylitis.

This clonotype was detected only a few times. The rearrangement joins TRBV4-3 to TRBJ1-5; perhaps TRBD1 as D (6 bases). Trimming pared 0 bases from V and 3 bases from J, leaving 12 bases between. The CDR3 totals 16 residues. Germline values: CDR1 LGHNA, CDR2 YSLEER. The CDR3 region has the DNA TGCGCCAGCAGCCAAGATCTGGGGGGGCACAATCAGCCCCAGCATTTT. The encoded protein is CASSQDLGGHNQPQHF.

A few counts support this clonotype. V is TRBV20-1 and J is TRBJ2-5, with D perhaps matching TRBD2 (6 bases). Germline V lookup: CDR1 DFQATT, CDR2 SNEGSKA (reference sequence). CDR3 size: 12 residues. CDR3 region: CSWTTEKETQYF. The CDR3 DNA reads as TGCAGCTGGACTACCGAGAAAGAGACCCAGTACTTC.

V and J are TRBV5-1 and TRBJ2-1, with 7 nucleotides matching TRBD2. The germline CDR1 and CDR2 sequences are SGHRS and YFSETQ. The CDR3 covers 15 residues. Losses at the gene ends were 0 bases for V and 9 bases for J; bases not matched to a gene: 9. CDR3 in amino acids: CASSLGPSGEGEQFF. DNA of the CDR3: TGCGCCAGCAGCTTGGGTCCTAGCGGTGAGGGTGAGCAGTTCTTC.

This clonotype was seen ten or more times. The rearrangement uses TRBV7-9 and TRBJ2-3, with D perhaps being TRBD1 or TRBD2 (5 bases each). CDR1 is SEHNR and CDR2 is FQNEAQ in the germline V gene (reference sequence). The CDR3 extends over 15 amino acids. V was clipped by 5 bases and J by 7 bases, with 19 bases between them. This chain's CDR3 is CASSHPRDPGYTQYF. The CDR3 coding sequence is TGTGCCAGCAGCCACCCCCGGGACCCCGGCTATACGCAGTATTTT.

This clonotype was observed many times. V and J are TRBV5-4 and TRBJ2-1, with 11 bases that match TRBD2. V dropped 9 bases and J dropped 9; count of bases not matched to a gene: 8. Germline V gives CDR1 SGHNT, CDR2 YYREEE (reference sequence). The CDR3 totals 13 residues. The CDR3 region has the DNA TGTGCCAATGAGGGGCTAGCGGGAGGTGAGCAGTTCTTC. Translated: CANEGLAGGEQFF.

V is TRBV20-1 and J is TRBJ2-5; D unclear. This CDR3 spans 13 amino acids. Germline V CDR1 and CDR2: DFQATT, SNEGSKA (reference sequence). Trimming cost V 3 bases and J 4 bases, with 12 bases left between them. The CDR3 DNA reads as TGCAGTGCTAGCATTTTAGCTGGAGAGACCCAGTACTTC. Encoded protein: CSASILAGETQYF.

The V call is TRBV4-3, the J call TRBJ2-3, with a weak D call TRBD2 (7 bases). The V gene lost 4 bases and the J gene lost 2 bases, with 16 bases spanning the gap. Germline loops: CDR1 LGHNA, CDR2 YSLEER. The CDR3 runs 16 residues. This chain's CDR3 is CASSPSGAGDTDTQYF. CDR3 DNA: TGCGCCAGCAGCCCCTCGGGGGCGGGAGACACAGATACGCAGTATTTT.

The chain has TRBV20-1 and TRBJ2-2; no firm D call. CDR3 length: 16 amino acids. Germline assignment: CDR1 DFQATT and CDR2 SNEGSKA (reference sequence). Trimming pared 0 bases from V and 0 bases from J, leaving 11 bases between. CDR3 DNA: TGCAGTGCTAGAGATCCCGCAGGACCGAACACCGGGGAGCTGTTTTTT. Protein product: CSARDPAGPNTGELFF.

A remark on this clonotype: The junction shows a germline mismatch at one end, possibly a read error. V is TRBV4-3 and J is TRBJ2-2, with TRBD1 as a possible D gene (6 bases). The CDR3 has 17 amino acids. Germline lookup yields CDR1 LGHNA and CDR2 YSLEER. The CDR3 region is CANSQDYRAPNTGELFF. The DNA of the CDR3 is TGCGCCAACAGCCAAGATTACAGGGCCCCTAACACCGGGGAGCTGTTTTTT.

The chain employs TRBV18 and TRBJ2-3, with unresolved D. Deletions cut 4 bases from V and 0 bases from J, with 11 bases between. Looked up from germline, CDR1 is KGHSH and CDR2 is LQKENI. The CDR3 contains 15 residues. The CDR3: CASSLELASTDTQYF. CDR3 nucleotides: TGTGCCAGCTCACTCGAACTGGCAAGCACAGATACGCAGTATTTT.

The chain uses TRBV20-1 and TRBJ2-3; the match to TRBD2 covers 12 bases. Trimming took 3 bases from V and 1 from J; bases not matched to a gene: 5. The CDR3 is 16 residues long. The V gene's germline CDR1 is DFQATT and CDR2 SNEGSKA (reference sequence). CDR3 nucleotides: TGCAGTGCTAGCCTAGCGGGAGGGCCGGGCACAGATACGCAGTATTTT. Translating it yields CSASLAGGPGTDTQYF.

This clonotype has only a few counts. The chain employs TRBV4-2 and TRBJ1-1, with D hard to call. This CDR3 is built from 15 residues. Trimming took 4 bases from V and 0 from J, leaving 12 bases between them. The germline V gene has CDR1 LGHNA and CDR2 YNFKEQ. CDR3 residues: CASSLPEGMNTEAFF. Here the CDR3 DNA reads TGTGCCAGCAGCCTGCCCGAGGGTATGAACACTGAAGCTTTCTTT.

This clonotype was detected only a few times. V and J are TRBV7-2 and TRBJ1-2, with 9 positions matching TRBD1. Germline V gene sequence: CDR1 SGHTA, CDR2 FQGNSA. V shed 5 bases, J shed 4 bases, and the junction held 8 bases outside the gene matches. The CDR3 length is 15 residues. The CDR3 sequence is CASSPTDRGGYGYTF. Here the CDR3 DNA reads TGTGCCAGCAGCCCCACCGACAGGGGGGGCTATGGCTACACCTTC.

This chain connects TRBV27 to TRBJ1-6; D call uncertain. Germline CDR1 and CDR2: MNHEY and SMNVEV (reference sequence). The V end was cut by 5 bases, the J end by 7 bases, with 15 bases between. The CDR3 runs to 15 residues. The CDR3 DNA sequence: TGTGCCAGCAGTCTACTCCAGGCGGTGAATTCACCCCTCCACTTT. Its protein is CASSLLQAVNSPLHF.

The chain combines TRBV12-3 or TRBV12-4 with TRBJ1-5; perhaps TRBD1 as D (5 bases). V shed 6 bases and J shed 1 base, with 13 bases lying between them. This CDR3 is 15 amino acids long. The CDR3: CASSTLGVSNQPQHF. The CDR3, as DNA: TGTGCCAGCAGCACCCTAGGGGTGAGCAATCAGCCCCAGCATTTT.